The 21 T cell receptor beta chains presented below share a single source sample, sequenced in a study of early T cells in non-severe SARS-CoV-2 infection. Each CDR3 protein gets one entry after TCRdb re-called the 5' RACE reads with MiXCR. Of tens of thousands of distinct CDR3 sequences listed, 8.7% are singletons. Sequenced material: whole blood, taken at baseline. The receptors come from an adult who was a healthcare worker with PCR-confirmed SARS-CoV-2 infection or an uninfected control (not recorded which).

There are many counts of this clonotype. The chain couples TRBV18 to TRBJ2-3; the D gene is possibly TRBD1 (5 bases). Per the germline V gene, CDR1 is KGHSH and CDR2 is LQKENI. Trimming pared 5 bases from V and 2 bases from J, leaving 14 bases between. CDR3 length equals 15 residues. CDR3 in amino acids: CASSKTASITDTQYF. CDR3 bases: TGTGCCAGCTCAAAGACAGCGTCGATCACAGATACGCAGTATTTT.

This clonotype appeared many times. The V call is TRBV7-9, the J call TRBJ2-3; D remains ambiguous. Germline loops: CDR1 SEHNR, CDR2 FQNEAQ (reference sequence). This CDR3 has 11 residues. With 5 bases removed from V and 3 bases from J, the gap between germline ends came to 3 bases. CDR3 residues: CASSATDTQYF. The CDR3 DNA is TGTGCCAGCAGCGCTACAGATACGCAGTATTTT.

This chain connects TRBV7-8 to TRBJ1-5, with D perhaps TRBD1 (5 bases). V was clipped by 5 bases and J by 6 bases, with 14 bases between them. Germline V lookup: CDR1 SGHVS, CDR2 FQNEAQ. The CDR3 extends over 14 amino acids. Here the CDR3 DNA reads TGTGCCAGCAGCCCCGACAGATCGGGTCAGCCCCAGCATTTT. Its translation is CASSPDRSGQPQHF.

This clonotype was observed at least ten times. The chain carries TRBV7-2 and TRBJ2-5; weak D call: TRBD1 (5 bases). CDR3 length: 14 residues. Trimming shortened V by 0 bases and J by 4 bases, and 9 bases separated the two germline ends. Germline lookup yields CDR1 SGHTA and CDR2 FQGNSA. Here the CDR3 reads CASSLAGLRETQYF. The CDR3 DNA sequence: TGTGCCAGCAGCTTAGCGGGGCTTCGAGAGACCCAGTACTTC.

The V gene is TRBV5-1, the J gene TRBJ2-7; 8 nucleotides match TRBD2. This CDR3 spans 15 amino acids. Unmatched junction bases numbered 2, after V lost 0 bases and J lost 0 bases. Germline V gives CDR1 SGHRS, CDR2 YFSETQ. The CDR3 nucleotides read TGCGCCAGCAGCTTGGCCGGGACTAGCTCCTACGAGCAGTACTTC. Protein sequence: CASSLAGTSSYEQYF.

There are many counts of this clonotype. The V call is TRBV11-2, the J call TRBJ1-3, with TRBD1 as a possible D gene (5 bases). This CDR3 comprises 17 residues. The V end lost 1 base, the J end lost 0 bases, and 13 bases lay between the germline ends. Germline loops: CDR1 SGHAT, CDR2 FQNNGV. The CDR3 loop is CASSLGLPGSSGNTIYF. CDR3 nucleotides: TGTGCCAGCAGCTTAGGTCTTCCAGGGAGCTCTGGAAACACCATATATTTT.

The chain joins TRBV5-1 to TRBJ1-1, with D uncertain. V was clipped by 4 bases and J by 2 bases, with 9 bases between them. The CDR3 is 13 residues long. Germline values: CDR1 SGHRS, CDR2 YFSETQ. DNA of the CDR3: TGCGCCAGCAGCACCCAAGCAAACACTGAAGCTTTCTTT. This codes for CASSTQANTEAFF.

V is TRBV2 and J is TRBJ2-7; 9 bases map to TRBD1. Germline CDR1 is SNHLY and CDR2 is FYNNEI. The J segment lost 3 bases and the V segment lost 2 bases, leaving 2 bases of the junction unmatched. The CDR3 contains 14 residues. The CDR3 reads CASSESTGGYEQYF. Written as DNA, the CDR3 is TGTGCCAGCAGTGAATCGACAGGGGGCTACGAGCAGTACTTC.

This clonotype was recorded many times. V gene TRBV19 combines with J gene TRBJ1-1; D is perhaps TRBD1 (5 bases). V was pared by 7 bases and J by 4 bases, with 10 bases between. The V gene's germline CDR1 is LNHDA and CDR2 SQIVND (reference sequence). The CDR3 contains 12 residues. As DNA, the CDR3 is TGTGCCAGTAAGCTGGGGGGCACTGAAGCTTTCTTT. Protein product: CASKLGGTEAFF.

This clonotype was recorded a few times. V gene TRBV5-6 combines with J gene TRBJ2-3; D is uncertain. The CDR3 spans 12 residues. The V gene's germline CDR1 is SGHDT and CDR2 YYEEEE. Trimming removed 2 bases from V and 6 bases from J, with 7 bases in between. The CDR3 DNA is TGTGCCAGCAGCTTTCCTGGGGATACGCAGTATTTT. This sequence encodes CASSFPGDTQYF.

This clonotype was seen a few times. This CDR3 is CASSLGGGKETQYF. In DNA, the CDR3 is TGTGCCAGCAGTTTGGGAGGAGGGAAAGAGACCCAGTACTTC. The chain combines TRBV7-9 with TRBJ2-5, with D possibly matching TRBD2 (6 bases). The germline CDR1 and CDR2 sequences are SEHNR and FQNEAQ (reference sequence). Trimming stripped 6 bases from V and 3 bases from J, with 14 bases between. The CDR3 has 14 amino acids. Based on the CDR3 plus reference TRBV7-9 and TRBJ2-5, the full variable domain is DTGVSQNPRHKITKRGQNVTFRCDPISEHNRLYWYRQTLGQGPEFLTYFQNEAQLEKSRLLSDRFSAERPKGSFSTLEIQRTEQGDSAMYLCASSLGGGKETQYFGPGTRLLVL.

At least ten counts were recorded for this clonotype. The V and J genes are TRBV7-2 and TRBJ2-3; the D gene is possibly TRBD2 (5 bases). Looked up from germline, CDR1 is SGHTA and CDR2 is FQGNSA. The CDR3 runs to 12 residues. Trimming took off 4 bases at V and 14 bases at J, with 16 bases between the two ends. CDR3 sequence: CASSSRTLGMYF. CDR3 bases: TGTGCCAGCAGCTCCCGGACTTTGGGGATGTATTTT.

This clonotype came up a few times. The chain joins TRBV11-2 to TRBJ2-2, with D unresolved. The CDR3 totals 13 residues. Trimming pared 2 bases from V and 5 bases from J, leaving 6 bases between. The germline CDR1 and CDR2 sequences are SGHAT and FQNNGV. The CDR3 DNA reads TGTGCCAGCAGCTTAAGGGTTACCGGGGAGCTGTTTTTT. It codes for CASSLRVTGELFF.

This clonotype was counted at least ten times. An end of the junction differs from the germline gene, which may be a read error. The CDR3 nucleotides read TGTGCCAGCTCCCCACCCTCGACACCTGGAAACACCATATATTTT. The encoded protein is CASSPPSTPGNTIYF. The V gene is TRBV18, the J gene TRBJ1-3; D is ambiguous. This CDR3 has 15 residues. Germline V CDR1 and CDR2: KGHSH, LQKENI.

This clonotype has more than one count but fewer than ten. The J gene is TRBJ1-2, the V gene TRBV29-1; D is unresolved. V shed 4 bases and J shed 7 bases, with 13 bases lying between them. Germline V CDR1 and CDR2: SQVTM, ANQGSEA. This CDR3 comprises 12 residues. Here the CDR3 reads CSVVVPNSGYTF. CDR3 bases: TGCAGCGTTGTTGTCCCCAACAGTGGCTACACCTTC. The full variable domain, its missing parts supplied by reference TRBV29-1 and TRBJ1-2, is SAVISQKPSRDICQRGTSLTIQCQVDSQVTMMFWYRQQPGQSLTLIATANQGSEATYESGFVIDKFPISRPNLTFSTLTVSNMSPEDSSIYLCSVVVPNSGYTFGSGTRLTVV.

This clonotype was seen at least ten times. The chain has TRBV12-3 or TRBV12-4 and TRBJ1-2; D perhaps matches TRBD1 (6 bases). The CDR3 totals 13 residues. Trimming pared 3 bases from V and 4 bases from J, leaving 9 bases between. The DNA of the CDR3 is TGTGCCAGCAGTTTCGGACAGTCCTATGGCTACACCTTC. Protein product: CASSFGQSYGYTF.

The J gene is TRBJ2-1, the V gene TRBV10-3; D uncertain. The CDR3 spans 13 residues. The germline V gene has CDR1 ENHRY and CDR2 SYGVKD. The V end lost 3 bases, the J end lost 7 bases, and 10 bases lay between the germline ends. The CDR3 region has the DNA TGTGCCATCAGTGACGGTATGGGGAATGAGCAGTTCTTC. It codes for CAISDGMGNEQFF.

This clonotype has more than one count but fewer than ten. The genes are TRBV5-1 and TRBJ2-5, with 7 bases lining up with TRBD1. The CDR3 spans 14 residues. Per germline, CDR1 SGHRS and CDR2 YFSETQ. Trimming took 3 bases from V and 5 from J; bases not matched to a gene: 7. The CDR3 here is CASSWGNRGETQYF. In nucleotides, the CDR3 is TGCGCCAGCAGCTGGGGAAACAGGGGCGAGACCCAGTACTTC.

Only a few counts were recorded for this clonotype. This chain uses TRBV5-1 with TRBJ2-3; D is unclear. CDR1 and CDR2 (germline): SGHRS, YFSETQ. V was clipped by 4 bases and J by 2 bases, with 14 bases between them. The CDR3 loop spans 15 amino acids. The CDR3 sequence: CASSPNPRFTDTQYF. In nucleotides, the CDR3 is TGCGCCAGCAGCCCGAACCCCCGGTTCACAGATACGCAGTATTTT.

This sequence joins TRBV10-2 and TRBJ1-1, with D maybe TRBD1 (5 bases). Germline values: CDR1 WSHSY, CDR2 SAAADI. V was trimmed by 6 bases and J by 2 bases, leaving 10 bases between them. CDR3 length: 13 amino acids. This CDR3 is CASRDRTNTEAFF. In DNA form, the CDR3 reads TGCGCCAGCAGAGACAGAACAAACACTGAAGCTTTCTTT.

This clonotype turned up a few times. The chain combines TRBV9 with TRBJ2-1; a weak D match, TRBD2 (6 bases). The V end lost 4 bases, the J end lost 0 bases, and 20 bases lay between the germline ends. CDR1 is SGDLS, CDR2 YYNGEE, per germline. CDR3 length: 18 amino acids. The DNA for the CDR3 is TGTGCCAGCAGCCCCCCAGTAGGAGGGTCACGCTCCTACAATGAGCAGTTCTTC. Encoded protein: CASSPPVGGSRSYNEQFF.